This is a list of T cell receptor beta chains from one sample in a study of cytomegalovirus exposure and HLA in healthy donors. Data came from immunoSEQ multiplex PCR; TCRdb stores just in-frame clones and leaves some out. The sample lists some 110,000 clones, over 60% occurring once. What was sequenced was PBMCs. The receptors shown here come from a man in his thirties or forties in good health and CMV-seropositive. Both conserved end residues are part of each CDR3. D genes are given only for firm matches. Only part of the rows carry a size: once, few, many, or a class if the clone is expanded.

V gene	D gene	J gene	clone size	CDR3 DNA	CDR3 protein
TRBV28	TRBD1	TRBJ1-1	NA	TGTGCCAGCAGTTTAACCACAGGGGGGAGCACTGAAGCTTTCTTT	CASSLTTGGSTEAFF
TRBV7-9	TRBD1	TRBJ1-2	NA	TGTTCCAGCAGCTTCAATGGAGGACAGGGTTTACATTATGGCTACACCTTC	CSSSFNGGQGLHYGYTF
TRBV6-6	TRBD1	TRBJ1-2	NA	TGTGCCAGCGGTCACAGGGGGCAGGACTATGGCTACACCTTC	CASGHRGQDYGYTF
TRBV6-6	NA	TRBJ2-5	NA	TGTGCCAGCACGGAGGCCCTAGAGACCCAGTACTTC	CASTEALETQYF
TRBV5-1	NA	TRBJ2-7	NA	TGCGCCAGCAGTTACAACGGGGACTGGGGAAGAATATTAAGCTCCTACGAGCAGTACTTC	CASSYNGDWGRILSSYEQYF
TRBV6-1	TRBD2	TRBJ2-7	NA	TGTGCCAGCAGTGAAATGGGGGGGGGCTCCTACGAGCAGTACTTC	CASSEMGGGSYEQYF
TRBV7-9	NA	TRBJ2-1	NA	TGTGCCAGCAGCTTCAGGGATGGCTACAATGAGCAGTTCTTC	CASSFRDGYNEQFF
TRBV30	TRBD1	TRBJ2-7	NA	TGTGCCTGGAGCCGCAGTCCGGACAGGAGCTCCTACGAGCAGTACTTC	CAWSRSPDRSSYEQYF
TRBV29-1	NA	TRBJ2-3	NA	TGCAGCGTTGATCCGTCCGTCGAAGTTCTGGGGCCAGATACGCAGTATTTT	CSVDPSVEVLGPDTQYF
TRBV4-2	NA	TRBJ1-2	once	TGTGCCAGCAGCCGACTGACAGATGGCTACACCTTC	CASSRLTDGYTF
TRBV10-2	TRBD1	TRBJ1-5	NA	TGCGCCAGCAGTTCACAGGGGGCAGGGCAGCCCCAGCATTTT	CASSSQGAGQPQHF
TRBV11-2	TRBD1	TRBJ1-1	once	TGTGCCAGCAGCTTAGAAGGACAGGTCAACACTGAAGCTTTCTTT	CASSLEGQVNTEAFF
TRBV6-5	NA	TRBJ1-5	NA	TGTGCCAGCAGGGGAGGTTATAGCAATCAGCCCCAGCATTTT	CASRGGYSNQPQHF
TRBV5-1	TRBD2	TRBJ2-3	NA	TGCGCCAGCAGCTCCGGACTAGCGGGGGGCACAGATACGCAGTATTTT	CASSSGLAGGTDTQYF
TRBV4-2	NA	TRBJ2-2	NA	TGTGCCAGCAGCCGCGACAGAGCCGCGAACACCGGGGAGCTGTTTTTT	CASSRDRAANTGELFF
TRBV10-2	NA	TRBJ1-1	medium-sized	TGCGCCAGCAGTCACAGGAACACTGAAGCTTTCTTT	CASSHRNTEAFF
TRBV5-6	TRBD2	TRBJ2-3	NA	TGTGCCAGCAGCTGGTTAGCGGGGTTGTCAGATACGCAGTATTTT	CASSWLAGLSDTQYF
TRBV5-1	NA	TRBJ2-3	NA	TGCGCCAGCAGCCCCGGGGGAGGGGGGGACACAGATACGCAGTATTTT	CASSPGGGGDTDTQYF
TRBV9	TRBD2	TRBJ2-3	NA	TGTGCCAGCAGCGTAGTCCTAGCGGGGAGCACAGATACGCAGTATTTT	CASSVVLAGSTDTQYF
TRBV5-5	NA	TRBJ2-7	NA	TGTGCCAGCAGCTATCAGGCAGTACGCGAGCAGTACTTC	CASSYQAVREQYF
TRBV7-8	NA	TRBJ1-4	NA	TGTGCCAGCAGGGCCGGGGGGGGAATCGGAAAACTGTTTTTT	CASRAGGGIGKLFF
TRBV4-1	TRBD1	TRBJ1-2	NA	TGCGCCAGCAGCCAAGAAGTGACAGGGGCGGCCTATGGCTACACCTTC	CASSQEVTGAAYGYTF
TRBV5-6	NA	TRBJ1-4	NA	TGTGCCAGCAGCGTGGACAGAAACCCAACTAATGAAAAACTGTTTTTT	CASSVDRNPTNEKLFF
TRBV28	TRBD1	TRBJ1-2	NA	TGTGCCAGCAGGGACAGGGGGTATAATGGCTACACCTTC	CASRDRGYNGYTF
TRBV7-9	TRBD1	TRBJ2-7	NA	TGTGCCAGCAGCTCGGACAGGGGCCTTCCCTACGAGCAGTACTTC	CASSSDRGLPYEQYF
TRBV30	NA	TRBJ1-1	NA	TGTGCCTGGAACCCCGGCAGGGCCCTGGGCACTGAAGCTTTCTTT	CAWNPGRALGTEAFF
TRBV5-6	NA	TRBJ2-5	NA	TGTGCCAGCAGCTTCCTAGAGACCCAGTACTTC	CASSFLETQYF
TRBV18	TRBD1	TRBJ1-1	NA	TGTGCCAGCTCATCGGGACAGGGAGAAGCTTTCTTT	CASSSGQGEAFF
TRBV4-2	NA	TRBJ1-3	NA	TGTGCCAGCAGCCAAGATCCAGGCTCTGGAAACACCATATATTTT	CASSQDPGSGNTIYF
TRBV18	TRBD1	TRBJ2-3	NA	TGTGCCAGCTCACAACAGGGGGGCACAGATACGCAGTATTTT	CASSQQGGTDTQYF
TRBV5-1	NA	TRBJ1-1	NA	TGCGCCAGCAGCGAGGGTGGCACTGAAGCTTTCTTT	CASSEGGTEAFF
TRBV6-1	NA	TRBJ2-1	NA	TGTGCCAGCAGTACAGGGAGCAATGAGCAGTTCTTC	CASSTGSNEQFF
TRBV27	NA	TRBJ2-5	NA	TGTGCCAGCGGCCCATCGGGTGAGACCCAGTACTTC	CASGPSGETQYF
TRBV2	TRBD1	TRBJ1-2	NA	TGTGCCAGCAGCCCGACCTGGACAGGGGACTATGGCTACACCTTC	CASSPTWTGDYGYTF
TRBV7-8	TRBD1	TRBJ1-1	NA	TGTGCCAGCAGCCCCCCGGGACAGGGGACATTGACGGCTTTCTTT	CASSPPGQGTLTAFF
TRBV7-2	TRBD2	TRBJ2-3	few	TGTGCCAGCAGCAAAGGAGCGGGGGGGCCGACAGATACGCAGTATTTT	CASSKGAGGPTDTQYF
TRBV5-1	NA	TRBJ1-3	NA	TGCGCCAGCAGCTTGGATACAGCCTCTGGAAACACCATATATTTT	CASSLDTASGNTIYF
TRBV5-1	NA	TRBJ1-5	NA	TGCGCCAGCAGCATGCCCCACGGGGTTGAGGGAAGCAATCAGCCCCAGCATTTT	CASSMPHGVEGSNQPQHF
TRBV11-2	TRBD1	TRBJ2-7	NA	TGTGCCAGCAGCTTAGTTTGGGACAGGGTCTACGAGCAGTACTTC	CASSLVWDRVYEQYF
TRBV5-4	TRBD2	TRBJ2-1	NA	TGTGCCAGCAGCTCGGGAGGAGCTAACTCCTACAATGAGCAGTTCTTC	CASSSGGANSYNEQFF
TRBV5-1	NA	TRBJ2-7	once	TGCGCCAGCACCTCTGGAGGGCGGGGAGTTGACGAGCAGTACTTC	CASTSGGRGVDEQYF
TRBV28	NA	TRBJ2-5	NA	TGTGCCAGCAGTAAAACAGGGTACGGAGAGACCCAGTACTTC	CASSKTGYGETQYF
TRBV14	NA	TRBJ1-1	NA	TGTGCCAGCAGTCCCTTTTCCCGGAGGACTGAAGCTTTCTTT	CASSPFSRRTEAFF
TRBV6-5	NA	TRBJ2-7	few	TGTGCCAGCAGTTACCAGCCTCAGGCGACCTACGAGCAGTACTTC	CASSYQPQATYEQYF
TRBV5-6	TRBD1	TRBJ1-4	few	TGTGCCAGCAGCTTATCGGGACAGGGCGGGGAAAAACTGTTTTTT	CASSLSGQGGEKLFF
TRBV2	NA	TRBJ2-7	NA	TGTGCCAGCAGTGGCAGGTCAAGCTACGAGCAGTACTTC	CASSGRSSYEQYF
TRBV28	NA	TRBJ2-7	NA	TGTGCCAGCAGTTTTACGTACGGGACACCCTCCTACGAGCAGTACTTC	CASSFTYGTPSYEQYF
TRBV7-3	TRBD1	TRBJ2-1	NA	TGTGCCAGCAGCTCAGGGGGCACCTACAATGAGCAGTTCTTC	CASSSGGTYNEQFF
TRBV11-1	TRBD2	TRBJ2-4	NA	TGTGCCAGCAGCACCGGGGGGGGTCCAAACATTCAGTACTTC	CASSTGGGPNIQYF
TRBV2	NA	TRBJ1-5	NA	TGTGCCAGCAGTGGGCCGACTAATCAGCCCCAGCATTTT	CASSGPTNQPQHF
TRBV4-2	NA	TRBJ1-5	NA	TGTGCCAGCAGCCAAGATGCAGTGGATCAGCCCCAGCATTTT	CASSQDAVDQPQHF